A selection of T cell receptor beta chains follows, all from one sample in a study of blood T cells in healthy people across ages. One entry per CDR3 protein results from TCRdb running MiXCR on the 5' RACE reads. The table records about 930,000 distinct CDR3 sequences, about 29% of them present only once. The same data also went into a second study, on T cells of mothers and their children.

Sequenced material: blood. These receptors were collected from a woman between 40 and 50 years old in good health. The CDR3 runs from the conserved cysteine through the conserved F or W. Clone size, where shown, is once, few, many, or a class for clones that have expanded.

>TRBV4-2|many
CASSQPGTISYEQYF
>TRBV28|few
CASSSGQGGTRAQYF
>TRBV5-1|.
CASSLGQVNNEQFF
>TRBV7-6|few
CASSLDVRGGSNEKLFF
>TRBV18|once
CASSHGDLPYEQYF
>TRBV6-6|many
CASSSTGERGHEQYF
>TRBV20-1|few
CSAEERGQPKLNTGELFF
>TRBV7-2|few
CASSLGGALTDTQYF
>TRBV7-9|few
CASSAGQGNEKLFF
>TRBV4-1|many
CASSLQTGYQETQYF
>TRBV29-1|.
CSVARQTGGYTF
>TRBV11-3|many
CASSLGQKLTKNIQYF
>TRBV16|many
CASSPPSSGGRDEQFF
>TRBV20-1|many
CSAHPLAGALDTQYF
>TRBV27|.
CASGLSGTYEQYF
>TRBV5-1|few
CASSADPRTGGVYEQYF
>TRBV28|few
CASSLGPGQGANIDGQYF
>TRBV29-1|.
CSVGSRGPSGANVLTF
>TRBV20-1|.
CSARDPALYAVYTEAFF
>TRBV6-6|few
CASSYLDRASTNTQYF